Listed below are T cell receptor beta chains from one sample, sequenced in a study of OX40 agonist ivuxolimab in advanced cancers. Data came from immunoSEQ multiplex PCR; TCRdb stores just in-frame clones and leaves some out. The table has about 75,000 clones, about 85% seen once. Sample: CD4+ or CD8+ T cells sorted from blood, taken in a trial of the OX40 agonist ivuxolimab. The receptor source for this set is an adult with an advanced solid tumor such as melanoma, head and neck, liver or kidney cancer. The CDR3 runs from the conserved cysteine through the conserved F or W. The order of the fields is CDR3 protein, V gene, J gene.

CDR3aa: CSVRGQTSGSYNEQFF
v_gene: TRBV29-1
j_gene: TRBJ2-1

CDR3aa: CASRVAGATEAFF
v_gene: TRBV6-1
j_gene: TRBJ1-1

CDR3aa: CASSLDQEEQFF
v_gene: TRBV5-4
j_gene: TRBJ2-1

CDR3aa: CASSLSWAGNTIYF
v_gene: TRBV28
j_gene: TRBJ1-3

CDR3aa: CASSIVRGGGSSGANVLTF
v_gene: TRBV19
j_gene: TRBJ2-6

CDR3aa: CASSDRGYEQYF
v_gene: TRBV7-2
j_gene: TRBJ2-7

CDR3aa: CASSLVGTSTGELFF
v_gene: TRBV5-6
j_gene: TRBJ2-2

CDR3aa: CASSFQRRSYNEQFF
v_gene: TRBV13
j_gene: TRBJ2-1

CDR3aa: CASKERGGDSGANVLTF
v_gene: TRBV19
j_gene: TRBJ2-6

CDR3aa: CASSFRGRNQPQHF
v_gene: TRBV27
j_gene: TRBJ1-5

CDR3aa: CASSQRGTEPQHF
v_gene: TRBV14
j_gene: TRBJ1-5

CDR3aa: CASSTGGAQGDSPLHF
v_gene: TRBV6-6
j_gene: TRBJ1-6

CDR3aa: CASSLGQGANSPLHF
v_gene: TRBV7-6
j_gene: TRBJ1-6

CDR3aa: CASSPPGLGPGKDYEQYF
v_gene: TRBV5-4
j_gene: TRBJ2-7

CDR3aa: CASSLSILASYEQYF
v_gene: TRBV11-1
j_gene: TRBJ2-7

CDR3aa: CASSLGRGGGRHTDTQYF
v_gene: TRBV7-6
j_gene: TRBJ2-3

CDR3aa: CASRNNYRLENTEAFF
v_gene: TRBV5-1
j_gene: TRBJ1-1

CDR3aa: CASSHLQGAHYGYTF
v_gene: TRBV4-3
j_gene: TRBJ1-2

CDR3aa: CASSITGAGANVLTF
v_gene: TRBV19
j_gene: TRBJ2-6

CDR3aa: CASSEEVLGGEKLFF
v_gene: TRBV2
j_gene: TRBJ1-4

CDR3aa: CASSPPGSHTGELFF
v_gene: TRBV19
j_gene: TRBJ2-2

CDR3aa: CASSDGRPMEETQYF
v_gene: TRBV2
j_gene: TRBJ2-5

CDR3aa: CASSSLAAGTDTQYF
v_gene: TRBV6-5
j_gene: TRBJ2-3

CDR3aa: CASSHSGTGVYQETQYF
v_gene: TRBV4-1
j_gene: TRBJ2-5

CDR3aa: CASSLLPGAVEQYF
v_gene: TRBV7-8
j_gene: TRBJ2-7

CDR3aa: CASSQRGGASYNSPLHF
v_gene: TRBV5-1
j_gene: TRBJ1-6

CDR3aa: CASSKQSTDTQYF
v_gene: TRBV6-1
j_gene: TRBJ2-3

CDR3aa: CASSQGRGKTNEKLFF
v_gene: TRBV14
j_gene: TRBJ1-4

CDR3aa: CASSSGEKNIQYF
v_gene: TRBV25-1
j_gene: TRBJ2-4

CDR3aa: CASSFEDRTYEQYF
v_gene: TRBV27
j_gene: TRBJ2-7

CDR3aa: CASSHRGSGNQPQHF
v_gene: TRBV28
j_gene: TRBJ1-5

CDR3aa: CASSLSSGRFISWHF
v_gene: TRBV28
j_gene: TRBJ2-3

CDR3aa: CASSFWENTEAFF
v_gene: TRBV27
j_gene: TRBJ1-1

CDR3aa: CASSLGISTSYEQYF
v_gene: TRBV5-8
j_gene: TRBJ2-7

CDR3aa: CASSLARGYSYEQYF
v_gene: TRBV5-1
j_gene: TRBJ2-7

CDR3aa: CASSLVADGIQETQYF
v_gene: TRBV5-6
j_gene: TRBJ2-5

CDR3aa: CASSLIRDSYTNEQFF
v_gene: TRBV14
j_gene: TRBJ2-1

CDR3aa: CASSRGGNTDTQYF
v_gene: TRBV6-6
j_gene: TRBJ2-3

CDR3aa: CASSAQQGHGNTIYF
v_gene: TRBV6-5
j_gene: TRBJ1-3

CDR3aa: CASSLGTATYEQYF
v_gene: TRBV7-6
j_gene: TRBJ2-7

CDR3aa: CASSPSFPGLRYNEQFF
v_gene: TRBV18
j_gene: TRBJ2-1

CDR3aa: CASCYRTGNEKLFF
v_gene: TRBV6-1
j_gene: TRBJ1-4

CDR3aa: CASSVATMGAGLSYNEQFF
v_gene: TRBV9
j_gene: TRBJ2-1

CDR3aa: CASSQEGPTSGQTDTQYF
v_gene: TRBV4-2
j_gene: TRBJ2-3

CDR3aa: CASSYGGTSYNEQFF
v_gene: TRBV6-5
j_gene: TRBJ2-1

CDR3aa: CASGVGDRSTDTQYF
v_gene: TRBV12-5
j_gene: TRBJ2-3

CDR3aa: CSVEADPSYEQYF
v_gene: TRBV29-1
j_gene: TRBJ2-7

CDR3aa: CASSPRTSSEKLFF
v_gene: TRBV11-2
j_gene: TRBJ1-4

CDR3aa: CSVVWGARRGEQFF
v_gene: TRBV29-1
j_gene: TRBJ2-1

CDR3aa: CASSTGQVYQPQHF
v_gene: TRBV19
j_gene: TRBJ1-5

CDR3aa: CAISESGANYNEQFF
v_gene: TRBV10-3
j_gene: TRBJ2-1

CDR3aa: CAWSLWASSGNTIYF
v_gene: TRBV30
j_gene: TRBJ1-3

CDR3aa: CASSRYRDRGTDTQYF
v_gene: TRBV14
j_gene: TRBJ2-3

CDR3aa: CASSQDGWEAAQPQHF
v_gene: TRBV14
j_gene: TRBJ1-5

CDR3aa: CASSRQQGWYEQYF
v_gene: TRBV4-1
j_gene: TRBJ2-7